The clone carrying this TCR beta chain was seen a handful of times. What it recognizes is unknown. This record belongs to a study of identical twins. Template switching created a universal primer site, and the cDNA included unique molecular identifiers. MiXCR was run by TCRdb on the 5' RACE reads, yielding one entry per CDR3 protein. The sample records under 300,000 distinct CDR3 sequences, roughly an eighth being singletons. General study results and limits: Sequences that were out-of-frame, alpha and twin-shared displayed an excess of low generation probability. The same donors were not followed; conclusions instead depended on cross-sectional statistical analysis.

The CDR3 totals 19 residues. The V and J ends lost 5 bases and 0 bases, in that order; junction bases with no gene match: 12. Looked up from germline, CDR1 is ENHRY and CDR2 is SYGVKD. A further study also used this sample, focusing on yellow fever vaccine responses in identical twins. This second study says: Reportedly, the T cell response mounted by twins to vaccine seemed partly convergent, partly personalized.

V usage is TRBV10-3 and J usage is TRBJ2-1; 11 bases fit TRBD2. The sample consisted of memory (CD45RO+) T cells sorted from blood. This TCR came from a woman aged 18-29 years in good health. The CDR3 DNA reads as TGTGCCATCAGTAACTCCGGGACTAGCGGAACGAACTCCTACAATGAGCAGTTCTTC. Amino acids: CAISNSGTSGTNSYNEQFF.